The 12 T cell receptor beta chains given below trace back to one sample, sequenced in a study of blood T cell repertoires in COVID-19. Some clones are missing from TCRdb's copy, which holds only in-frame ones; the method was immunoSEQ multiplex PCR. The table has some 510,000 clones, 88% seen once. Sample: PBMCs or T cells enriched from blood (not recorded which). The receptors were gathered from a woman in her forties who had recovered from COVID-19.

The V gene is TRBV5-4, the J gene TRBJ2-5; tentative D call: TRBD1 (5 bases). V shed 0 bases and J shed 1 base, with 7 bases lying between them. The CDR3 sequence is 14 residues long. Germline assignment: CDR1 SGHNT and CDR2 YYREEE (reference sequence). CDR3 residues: CASSLEDTQETQYF. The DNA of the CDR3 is TGTGCCAGCAGCTTGGAGGACACCCAAGAGACCCAGTACTTC.

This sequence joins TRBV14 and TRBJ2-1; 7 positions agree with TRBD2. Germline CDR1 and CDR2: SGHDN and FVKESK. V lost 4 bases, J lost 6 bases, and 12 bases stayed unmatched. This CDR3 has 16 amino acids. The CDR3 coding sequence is TGTGCCAGCAGCCCCCGGCCTTGGACTAGAATCAATGAGCAGTTCTTC. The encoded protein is CASSPRPWTRINEQFF.

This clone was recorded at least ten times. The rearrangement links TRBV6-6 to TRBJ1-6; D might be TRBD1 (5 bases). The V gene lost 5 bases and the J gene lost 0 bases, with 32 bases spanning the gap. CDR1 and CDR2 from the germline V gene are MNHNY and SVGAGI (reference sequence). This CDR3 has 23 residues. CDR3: CASSHQGRAPGLTSSSYNSPLHF. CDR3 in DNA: TGTGCCAGCAGTCACCAGGGACGAGCCCCGGGACTTACCTCGAGCTCCTATAATTCACCCCTCCACTTT.

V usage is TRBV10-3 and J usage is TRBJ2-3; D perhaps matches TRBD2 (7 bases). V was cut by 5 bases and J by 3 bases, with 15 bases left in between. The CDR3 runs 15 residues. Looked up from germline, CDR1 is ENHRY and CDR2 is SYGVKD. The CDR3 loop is CAISNLGGETDTQYF. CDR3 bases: TGTGCCATCAGTAACCTAGGGGGGGAAACAGATACGCAGTATTTT.

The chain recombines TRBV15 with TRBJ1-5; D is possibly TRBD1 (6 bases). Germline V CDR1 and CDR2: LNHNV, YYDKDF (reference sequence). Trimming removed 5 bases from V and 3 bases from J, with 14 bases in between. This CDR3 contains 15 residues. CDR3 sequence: CATSVDRIPNQPQHF. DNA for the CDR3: TGTGCCACCAGCGTCGACAGGATACCCAATCAGCCCCAGCATTTT.

The CDR3 region has the DNA TGTGCCAGCAGTGACCTAGCGGGGATAGAGACCCAGTACTTC. It codes for CASSDLAGIETQYF. The rearrangement uses TRBV6-2 or TRBV6-3 and TRBJ2-5; 9 bases line up with TRBD2. The CDR3 sequence is 14 residues long. Germline V gene lookup returns CDR1 MNHEY and CDR2 SVGEGT. The ends lost 5 bases at V and 4 bases at J; junction bases unmatched: 5.

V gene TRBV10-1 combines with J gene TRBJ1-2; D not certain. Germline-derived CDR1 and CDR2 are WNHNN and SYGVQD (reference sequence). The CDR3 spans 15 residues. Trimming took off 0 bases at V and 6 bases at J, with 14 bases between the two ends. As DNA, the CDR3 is TGCGCCAGCAGTGAGTCCTCGGCGGGCCGCGATGGCTACACCTTC. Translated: CASSESSAGRDGYTF.

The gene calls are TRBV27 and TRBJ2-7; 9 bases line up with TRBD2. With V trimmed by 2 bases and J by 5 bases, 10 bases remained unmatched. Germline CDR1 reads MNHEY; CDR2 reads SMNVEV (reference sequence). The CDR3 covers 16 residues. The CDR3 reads CASSLTPRGGSDEQYF. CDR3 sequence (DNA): TGTGCCAGCAGTTTAACCCCGCGGGGGGGTTCGGACGAGCAGTACTTC.

As DNA, the CDR3 is TGTGCCAGCAGCGAGAGGGGGGGGCGCGTCTATGGCTACACCTTC. This gives the protein CASSERGGRVYGYTF. This rearrangement joins TRBV6-5 to TRBJ1-2, with D possibly TRBD1 on 6 matching bases. Trimming shortened V by 6 bases and J by 4 bases, and 18 bases separated the two germline ends. CDR1 MNHEY and CDR2 SVGAGI come from the germline V gene. The CDR3 is 15 amino acids.

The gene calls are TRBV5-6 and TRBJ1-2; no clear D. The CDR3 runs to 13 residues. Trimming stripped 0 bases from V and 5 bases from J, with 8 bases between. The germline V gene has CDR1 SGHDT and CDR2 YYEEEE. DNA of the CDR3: TGTGCCAGCAGCTTGGATTCGGTATATGGCTACACCTTC. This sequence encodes CASSLDSVYGYTF.

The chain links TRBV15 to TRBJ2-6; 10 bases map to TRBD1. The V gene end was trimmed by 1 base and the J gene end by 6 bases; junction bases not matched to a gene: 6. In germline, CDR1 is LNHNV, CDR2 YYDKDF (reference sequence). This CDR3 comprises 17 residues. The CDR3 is CATSRGPGQGSANVLTF. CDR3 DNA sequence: TGTGCCACCAGCAGAGGGCCGGGACAGGGGTCGGCCAACGTCCTGACTTTC.

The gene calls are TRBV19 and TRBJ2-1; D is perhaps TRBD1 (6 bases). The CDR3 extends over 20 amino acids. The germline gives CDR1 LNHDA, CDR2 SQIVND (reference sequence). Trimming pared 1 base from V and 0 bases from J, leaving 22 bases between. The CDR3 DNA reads TGTGCCAGTAGTATAGTGTACAGGGAAAACCTCCTGAGCTCCTACAATGAGCAGTTCTTC. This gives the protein CASSIVYRENLLSSYNEQFF.